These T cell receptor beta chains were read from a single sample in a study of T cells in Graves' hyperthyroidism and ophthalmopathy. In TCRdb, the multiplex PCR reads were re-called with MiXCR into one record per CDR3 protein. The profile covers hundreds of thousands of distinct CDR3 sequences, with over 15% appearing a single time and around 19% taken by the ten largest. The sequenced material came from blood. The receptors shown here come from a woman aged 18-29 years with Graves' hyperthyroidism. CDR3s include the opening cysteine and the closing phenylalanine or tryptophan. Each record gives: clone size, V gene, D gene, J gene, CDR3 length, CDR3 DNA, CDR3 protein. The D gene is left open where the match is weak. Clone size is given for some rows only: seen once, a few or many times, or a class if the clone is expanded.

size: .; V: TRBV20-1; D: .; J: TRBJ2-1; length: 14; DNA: TGCGGTGCTACAGGTTCTAGCTCCTACAATGAGCAGTTCTTC; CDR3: CGATGSSSYNEQFF
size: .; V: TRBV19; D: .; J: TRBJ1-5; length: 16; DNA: TGTGCCAGTAGCTGGCGGGGTTCGGGGTTAGGTCAGCCCCAGCATTTT; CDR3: CASSWRGSGLGQPQHF
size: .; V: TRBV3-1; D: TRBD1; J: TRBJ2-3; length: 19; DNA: TGTGCCAGCAGCCAAGATAGGGGACAGGGGGTCGCTAGCACAGATACGCAGTATTTT; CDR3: CASSQDRGQGVASTDTQYF
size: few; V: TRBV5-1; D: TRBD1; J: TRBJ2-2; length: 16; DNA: TGCGCCAGCAGCTTGGGCCGGGACAGGGGCACCGGGGAGCTGTTTTTT; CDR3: CASSLGRDRGTGELFF
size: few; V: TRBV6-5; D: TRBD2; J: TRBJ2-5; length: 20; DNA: TGTGCCAGCAGTTACCACCAAGGACTAGCGGGGGGACCGGGGCGAGAGACCCAGTACTTC; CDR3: CASSYHQGLAGGPGRETQYF
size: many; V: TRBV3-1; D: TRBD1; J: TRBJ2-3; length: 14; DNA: TGTGCCAGCAGCTACGGACAGGGCACAGATACGCAGTATTTT; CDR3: CASSYGQGTDTQYF
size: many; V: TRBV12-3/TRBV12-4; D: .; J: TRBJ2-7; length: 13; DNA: TGTGCCAGCAGGAATCAGGGGTACCACGAGCAGTACTTC; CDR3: CASRNQGYHEQYF
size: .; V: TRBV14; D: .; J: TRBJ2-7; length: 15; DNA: TGTGCCAGCAGCCCGCGGAGAGGGGTATATGAGGAGCAGTACTTC; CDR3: CASSPRRGVYEEQYF
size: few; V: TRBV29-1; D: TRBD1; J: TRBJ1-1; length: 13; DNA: TGCAGCGTGGGGGACAGGGGAAGAGGGGAAGCTTTCTTT; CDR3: CSVGDRGRGEAFF
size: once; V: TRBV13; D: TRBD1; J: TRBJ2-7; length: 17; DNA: TGTCCCAGCAGCCCTAGCGCCGGGACAGGGTATTCCTACGAGCAGTACTTC; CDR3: CPSSPSAGTGYSYEQYF
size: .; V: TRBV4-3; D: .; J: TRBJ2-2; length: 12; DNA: TGCGCCAGCAGCCAATTGGGCGGGGAGCTGTTTTTT; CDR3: CASSQLGGELFF
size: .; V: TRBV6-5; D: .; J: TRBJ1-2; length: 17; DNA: TGTGCCAGCAGTTACACCCCCGAGGGGAGTCTGAGCTATGGCTACACCTTC; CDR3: CASSYTPEGSLSYGYTF
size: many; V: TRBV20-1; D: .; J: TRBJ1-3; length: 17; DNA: TGCAGTGCTAGAATTTGGGGAATTCAGGGTGATGAAAACACCATATATTTT; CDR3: CSARIWGIQGDENTIYF
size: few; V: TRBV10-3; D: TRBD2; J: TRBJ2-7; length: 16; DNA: TGTGCCATCAGGACACCCCTACTAGCGGGAACGTACGAGCAGTACTTC; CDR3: CAIRTPLLAGTYEQYF
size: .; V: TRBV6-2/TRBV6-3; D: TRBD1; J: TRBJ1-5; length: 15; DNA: TGTGCCAGCAGTTACTCACAGGGGTATGGGCAGCCCCAGCATTTT; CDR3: CASSYSQGYGQPQHF
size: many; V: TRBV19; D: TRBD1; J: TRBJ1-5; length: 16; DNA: TGTGCCAGTAGTATCCTGGACAGGGGAAGCAATCAGCCCCAGCATTTT; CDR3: CASSILDRGSNQPQHF
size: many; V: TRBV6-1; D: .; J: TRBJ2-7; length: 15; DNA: TGTGCCAGCAGTGAAGCAGAAAGCAGCTCCTACGAGCAGTACTTC; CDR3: CASSEAESSSYEQYF
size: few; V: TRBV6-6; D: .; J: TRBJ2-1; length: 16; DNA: TGTGCCAGCAGTTACTCGGGGGGCCCCCCGAACAATGAGCAGTTCTTC; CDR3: CASSYSGGPPNNEQFF
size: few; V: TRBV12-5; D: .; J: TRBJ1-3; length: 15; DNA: TGTGCTACCCGTGAGGGGGGCTTTGCGGGAAACACCATATATTTT; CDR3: CATREGGFAGNTIYF
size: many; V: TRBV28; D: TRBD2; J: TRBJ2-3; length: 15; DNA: TGTGCCAGCAGTCCTATAGAAGCGGGGAGAGATACGCAGTATTTT; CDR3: CASSPIEAGRDTQYF
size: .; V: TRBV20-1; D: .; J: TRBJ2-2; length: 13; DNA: TGCAGTGCTAGTGCGGAAAACACCGGGGAGCTGTTTTTT; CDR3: CSASAENTGELFF
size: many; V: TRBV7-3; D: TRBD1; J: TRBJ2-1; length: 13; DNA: TGTGCCAGCAGCTACGCAGGGGGCAATGAGCAGTTCTTC; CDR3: CASSYAGGNEQFF
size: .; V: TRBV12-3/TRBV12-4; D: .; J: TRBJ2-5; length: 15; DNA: TGTGCCAGCAGTTTAGGGGGGGCACGGCAAGAGACCCAGTACTTC; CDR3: CASSLGGARQETQYF
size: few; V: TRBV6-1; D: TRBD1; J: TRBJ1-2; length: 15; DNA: TGTGCCAGCATGGATGGACAGGGGGCGCTCCGTGGCTACACCTTC; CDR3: CASMDGQGALRGYTF
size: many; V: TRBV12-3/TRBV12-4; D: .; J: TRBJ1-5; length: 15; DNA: TGTGCCAGCAGTAAGACAGGACTCGCGGGTCAGCCCCAGCATTTT; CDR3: CASSKTGLAGQPQHF